This is a list of T cell receptor beta chains from one sample in a study of blood T cells in healthy people across ages. TCRdb re-called the 5' RACE reads with MiXCR, one entry per CDR3 protein. The sample contains about 1.5 million distinct CDR3 sequences, about 45% of which appear only once. Sequencing was carried out using blood. The receptor set was obtained from a woman aged 18 to 35 in good health. The CDR3 runs from the conserved cysteine through the conserved F or W. A D gene is named only where the DNA matches it firmly. Where a row states a size, it is once, few, many or the class of an expanded clone; other rows omit it.

v_call	d_call	clone_size	j_call	cdr3_aa	cdr3_nt
TRBV7-2	.	many	TRBJ2-1	CASTHFDEQFF	TGTGCCAGCACCCATTTCGATGAGCAGTTCTTC
TRBV18	TRBD2	few	TRBJ2-1	CASSSRTSGGRSHSYNEQFF	TGTGCCAGCTCATCAAGGACTAGCGGGGGGCGATCCCACTCCTACAATGAGCAGTTCTTC
TRBV5-5	TRBD2	.	TRBJ2-1	CASSPALAGLEFF	TGTGCCAGCAGCCCCGCCCTAGCGGGACTCGAGTTCTTC
TRBV29-1	TRBD1	.	TRBJ2-2	CSVATDRGGELFF	TGCAGCGTCGCAACCGACAGGGGCGGGGAGCTGTTTTTT
TRBV27	TRBD2	.	TRBJ2-1	CASSSETSGTYNEQFF	TGTGCCAGCAGTTCCGAGACTAGCGGGACCTACAATGAGCAGTTCTTC
TRBV12-3/TRBV12-4	.	.	TRBJ2-5	CAGSLVRVGGTQYF	TGTGCCGGCAGTTTAGTGAGGGTAGGAGGGACCCAGTACTTC
TRBV12-3/TRBV12-4	TRBD1	.	TRBJ2-5	CASSGTGLIQGTQYF	TGTGCCAGCAGTGGGACAGGGCTGATCCAGGGGACCCAGTACTTC
TRBV7-2	.	few	TRBJ1-2	CASSLPGEGYGYTF	TGTGCCAGCAGCCTCCCGGGGGAGGGGTATGGCTACACCTTC
TRBV29-1	.	many	TRBJ2-4	CSVGVLIGENIQYF	TGCAGCGTTGGGGTCCTTATAGGGGAAAACATTCAGTACTTC
TRBV7-2	TRBD2	few	TRBJ2-3	CASSPRGGQGTQYF	TGTGCCAGCAGCCCTCGGGGAGGGCAGGGTACGCAGTATTTT
TRBV20-1	.	.	TRBJ2-1	CSASVGERYDEQFF	TGCAGTGCTAGTGTGGGGGAGCGTTACGATGAGCAGTTCTTC
TRBV12-3/TRBV12-4	.	.	TRBJ1-3	CAIRETQSGNTIYF	TGTGCCATCAGGGAAACTCAGTCTGGAAACACCATATATTTT
TRBV21-1	.	.	TRBJ2-7	CASSAKHGPEDYEQYF	TGTGCCAGCAGCGCGAAGCATGGACCGGAAGACTACGAGCAGTACTTC
TRBV20-1	TRBD1	.	TRBJ2-1	CSARVIAGGNEQFF	TGCAGTGCTAGAGTTATTGCAGGGGGCAATGAGCAGTTCTTC
TRBV20-1	TRBD2	.	TRBJ2-1	CSASPLLGGGYNEQFF	TGCAGTGCTAGCCCCCTACTAGGCGGGGGCTACAATGAGCAGTTCTTC
TRBV23-1	.	.	TRBJ2-2	CASSHDSHTGELFF	TGCGCCAGCAGTCACGACAGTCACACCGGGGAGCTGTTTTTT
TRBV6-2/TRBV6-3	TRBD2	once	TRBJ2-1	CASSYSESGVSYNEQFF	TGTGCCAGCAGTTACTCAGAGAGCGGGGTCTCCTACAATGAGCAGTTCTTC
TRBV3-1	.	few	TRBJ2-7	CASSQDPPGGQGPYEQYF	TGTGCCAGCAGCCAAGACCCCCCGGGAGGACAGGGTCCCTACGAGCAGTACTTC
TRBV7-2	TRBD1	few	TRBJ2-1	CASSLGTGSSYNEQFF	TGTGCCAGCAGCCTCGGGACAGGGAGCTCCTACAATGAGCAGTTCTTC
TRBV24-1	TRBD2	.	TRBJ2-1	CATSDSQRGDNNEQFF	TGTGCCACCAGTGATTCTCAGCGGGGGGATAACAATGAGCAGTTCTTC
TRBV27	TRBD1	few	TRBJ2-4	CASSAGTDLRAKNIQYF	TGTGCCAGCAGTGCCGGGACAGACCTTAGAGCCAAAAACATTCAGTACTTC
TRBV20-1	.	few	TRBJ2-3	CSARGETATDTQYF	TGCAGTGCTAGAGGAGAAACGGCCACAGATACGCAGTATTTT
TRBV6-6	.	.	TRBJ2-7	CASSYPGRSYEQYF	TGTGCCAGCAGTTACCCGGGCAGATCCTACGAGCAGTACTTC
TRBV7-2	TRBD1	.	TRBJ2-1	CAGSFDRGRSEQFF	TGTGCCGGCAGCTTTGACAGGGGGCGGAGTGAGCAGTTCTTC
TRBV30	.	few	TRBJ2-5	CAWSPPGPQETQYF	TGTGCCTGGAGTCCTCCGGGACCTCAAGAGACCCAGTACTTC
TRBV27	.	.	TRBJ1-1	CASSLTPPGHTEAFF	TGTGCCAGCAGTTTAACCCCCCCGGGACACACTGAAGCTTTCTTT
TRBV12-3/TRBV12-4	.	.	TRBJ2-5	CASRGPFQETQYF	TGTGCCAGCAGGGGACCTTTTCAAGAGACCCAGTACTTC
TRBV2	.	few	TRBJ2-1	CASSADPPGLNEQFF	TGTGCCAGCAGTGCGGACCCGCCAGGGTTAAATGAGCAGTTCTTC
TRBV28	.	.	TRBJ1-2	CASSLSRPLGYTF	TGTGCCAGCAGTTTATCCAGGCCCCTGGGCTACACCTTC